This TCR beta chain was found in a study of T cells in Graves' hyperthyroidism and ophthalmopathy. On the study more broadly: Staff took peripheral blood when the initial diagnosis was made, before any treatment began.

Study results and limitations: The majority of expanded thyroid clonotypes above 0.001 also appeared in blood.

Using RNA transcripts as the source, TCR beta CDR3 regions were amplified. Primed by the HTBI set, a first-round RT-PCR was run on the TCR CDR3. TCRdb reprocessed the multiplex PCR reads with MiXCR, giving one entry per CDR3 protein. The data contain approximately 430,000 distinct CDR3 sequences, around 15% of them singletons. Each person with ophthalmopathy scored at least 3 on the Clinical Activity Score, reached NOSPECS grade 4 or higher, and had been ill under 3 months. The PBMCs studied were ones that came from about 9.9 ml fresh peripheral blood. The CDR3 loop spans 18 amino acids. Trimming cost V 4 bases and J 3 bases; bases outside gene matches: 9. The germline gives CDR1 MNHEY, CDR2 SMNVEV (reference sequence). This clonotype was recorded many times. Its antigen is as yet unknown.

The sample consisted of blood. This sequence joins TRBV27 and TRBJ2-1; 13 bases are shared with TRBD2. The receptor was derived from a man aged 18-30 years with Graves' ophthalmopathy. CDR3 residues: CASSWGLAGRAYYNEQFF. The CDR3 nucleotides are TGTGCCAGCAGTTGGGGACTAGCGGGACGGGCCTACTACAATGAGCAGTTCTTC.